This TCR beta chain was sequenced for a study of patients and donors after allogeneic stem cell transplantation. TCRdb re-analysed the RT-PCR reads in MiXCR, keeping a single row per CDR3 protein. Seen here are approximately 200,000 distinct CDR3 sequences, around 41% observed once, and the top ten hold around a tenth. This clonotype was found a few times. This sequence was found in a human donor who was either an allogeneic HSCT recipient or a stem cell or donor lymphocyte infusion donor (not recorded which). It is not recorded whose cells these are; they may come from a transplant donor. The specimen sequenced was blood, either unsorted or a sorted T cell fraction (not recorded which).

The CDR3 protein is CASRQDVQGNQPQHF. CDR3 sequence (DNA): TGTGCCAGCAGACAGGACGTGCAAGGCAATCAGCCCCAGCATTTT. J is TRBJ1-5 and V is TRBV12-3 or TRBV12-4; perhaps TRBD1 as D (5 bases). With 6 bases removed from V and 2 bases from J, the gap between germline ends came to 14 bases. The CDR3 has 15 residues.